These T cell receptor beta chains were read from a single sample in a study of blood T cell repertoires in COVID-19. Measured with immunoSEQ multiplex PCR; TCRdb has only the in-frame clones, and not every one. The sample lists around 93,000 clones, about 86% seen once, with about 4.3% in the top ten. The specimen sequenced was peripheral blood. Receptors originate from a man aged 60-69 years with acute or convalescent COVID-19. Both conserved end residues are part of each CDR3. The D gene is left open where the match is weak. Clone size is given for some rows only: seen once, a few or many times, or a class if the clone is expanded.

abundance	d_gene	v_gene	j_gene	CDR3nt	CDR3aa
once	.	TRBV10-2	TRBJ1-4	TGCGCCAGCAGACCGGGACTCGGGGGTGAAAAACTGTTTTTT	CASRPGLGGEKLFF
.	TRBD1	TRBV9	TRBJ1-1	TGTGCCAGCAGCTCAAACCCGACAGGGTCGGGCGAAGCTTTCTTT	CASSSNPTGSGEAFF
few	TRBD1	TRBV18	TRBJ1-6	TGTGCCACTGCGGGACAGGGAGATTCACCCCTCCACTTT	CATAGQGDSPLHF
.	.	TRBV9	TRBJ2-3	TGTGCCAGCAGCGTAGCTGGTGCAGAAAGCACAGATACGCAGTATTTT	CASSVAGAESTDTQYF
.	.	TRBV7-9	TRBJ1-6	TGTGCCAGCAGTTCCTCGGTAGATGGTTCACCCCTCCACTTT	CASSSSVDGSPLHF
.	TRBD2	TRBV5-4	TRBJ2-5	TGTGCCAGCGCCACGGGGGGGGTTGTTCAAGAGACCCAGTACTTC	CASATGGVVQETQYF
.	.	TRBV10-1	TRBJ1-2	TGCGCCAGCAGTGAAAAAAGAGGGGAGGATGGCTACACCTTC	CASSEKRGEDGYTF
few	TRBD2	TRBV4-1	TRBJ2-1	TGCGCCAGCAGCCAAGGGCTCCTTCGGCGCGGGGGTTACAATGAGCAGTTCTTC	CASSQGLLRRGGYNEQFF
.	.	TRBV27	TRBJ1-5	TGTGCCAGCAGTTTAAGGGCCAGGGGCGGGAATCAGCCCCAGCATTTT	CASSLRARGGNQPQHF
many	TRBD1	TRBV7-2	TRBJ1-2	TGTGCCACTAGCGACAGGGTTGGCTACACCTTC	CATSDRVGYTF
once	.	TRBV28	TRBJ1-1	TGTGCCAGCAGTTCACAGGACCTCGTGGGTAAAGCTTTCTTT	CASSSQDLVGKAFF
.	TRBD1	TRBV27	TRBJ2-1	TGTGCCAGCGGGCCCTACCGGGACAGGGTCTATGAGCAGTTCTTC	CASGPYRDRVYEQFF
.	TRBD1	TRBV12-3/TRBV12-4	TRBJ1-1	TGTGCCAGCAGTGCACAGGGGGACACTGAAGCTTTCTTT	CASSAQGDTEAFF
.	TRBD2	TRBV5-1	TRBJ2-3	TGCGCCAGCAGCTTGAGCGGGGGCCTTAGCACAGATACGCAGTATTTT	CASSLSGGLSTDTQYF
few	.	TRBV19	TRBJ1-3	TGTGCCAGTAGTATGTGGGCCCCCGGCAGTGGAAACACCATATATTTT	CASSMWAPGSGNTIYF
.	.	TRBV6-1	TRBJ1-5	TGTGCCAGCAGTGAGGGCAGGGGATATTATAGCAATCAGCCCCAGCATTTT	CASSEGRGYYSNQPQHF
.	.	TRBV7-9	TRBJ2-7	TGTGCCAGCAGTTCCACCTACGAGCAGTACTTC	CASSSTYEQYF
.	TRBD1	TRBV5-1	TRBJ1-1	TGCGCCACCACTCCTGGACAGGGAGGCAGCACTGAAGCTTTCTTT	CATTPGQGGSTEAFF
.	.	TRBV10-2	TRBJ2-5	TGCGCCAGCAGTATGGATACGGGACATATCCAAGAGACCCAGTACTTC	CASSMDTGHIQETQYF
.	TRBD1	TRBV11-3	TRBJ2-7	TGTGCCAGCAGCACCCGGGACAGGATCTCCTACGAGCAGTACTTC	CASSTRDRISYEQYF
.	.	TRBV4-3	TRBJ1-4	TGCGCCAGCAGCCAAGCACAGGGTGAAGAAAAACTGTTTTTT	CASSQAQGEEKLFF
.	.	TRBV11-3	TRBJ1-1	TGTGCCAGCAGCTCCCCCCCGACAGAGAACACTGAAGCTTTCTTT	CASSSPPTENTEAFF
.	.	TRBV11-2	TRBJ1-1	TGTGCCAGCAGCTTAGATCCAGTTTCGAACACTGAAGCTTTCTTT	CASSLDPVSNTEAFF
once	TRBD1	TRBV4-1	TRBJ2-7	TGCGCCAGCAGCCAAGGGGGACAGGGGACCTACGAGCAGTACTTC	CASSQGGQGTYEQYF
.	TRBD2	TRBV9	TRBJ2-3	TGTGCCAGCGGGAGGGCCGGGCATACAGATACGCAGTATTTT	CASGRAGHTDTQYF
.	TRBD2	TRBV14	TRBJ2-3	TGTGCCAGCAGTTATAGCGGGAGAGATACGCAGTATTTT	CASSYSGRDTQYF
.	TRBD2	TRBV5-1	TRBJ2-3	TGCGCCAGCCAAATAGCGGGGGTTGAAGATACGCAGTATTTT	CASQIAGVEDTQYF
.	.	TRBV21-1	TRBJ2-2	TGTGCCAGCAGCGTAGGACTAGCGGGGACCGCGGGTATCACTAACACCGGGGAGCTGTTTTTT	CASSVGLAGTAGITNTGELFF
.	TRBD2	TRBV30	TRBJ2-1	TGTGCCTGGTGGGGGGGGAATGAGCAGTTCTTC	CAWWGGNEQFF
.	TRBD1	TRBV19	TRBJ2-3	TGTGCCACTAAATCGGACAGGGACACAGATACGCAGTATTTT	CATKSDRDTDTQYF
.	TRBD1	TRBV4-3	TRBJ1-2	TGCGCCAGCAGCGAAGACAGGGTTAAAAACTATGGCTACACCTTC	CASSEDRVKNYGYTF
.	TRBD2	TRBV27	TRBJ2-1	TGTGCCAGTTTACTTCTGGCGGGAGGCTACAATGAGCAGTTCTTC	CASLLLAGGYNEQFF
.	.	TRBV13	TRBJ2-1	TGTGCCAGCAGCTTAACGGGAGTCTATGAGCAGTTCTTC	CASSLTGVYEQFF
once	TRBD1	TRBV29-1	TRBJ1-5	TGCAGCGTTGAGACAGGGGAGTATCAGCCCCAGCATTTT	CSVETGEYQPQHF
once	TRBD2	TRBV24-1	TRBJ2-1	TGTGCCACCAGTGATTTGGTGACTAGCGGTTCGGGTGAGCAGTTCTTC	CATSDLVTSGSGEQFF
.	.	TRBV24-1	TRBJ1-2	TGTGCCACCAGTGATCTGGGGGAGGCTAACTATGGCTACACCTTC	CATSDLGEANYGYTF
few	.	TRBV18	TRBJ2-1	TGTGCCAGCTCTCTTAACGGCGGGTACAATGAGCAGTTCTTC	CASSLNGGYNEQFF
.	.	TRBV30	TRBJ1-5	TGTGCCTGGAGTCGAGGTCGGGGAATACCTGATAATCAGCCCCAGCATTTT	CAWSRGRGIPDNQPQHF
.	.	TRBV2	TRBJ2-4	TGTGCCAGCAGTTTCGACAGGAACATTCAGTACTTC	CASSFDRNIQYF
once	TRBD1	TRBV5-5	TRBJ1-1	TGTGCCAGCAGCTTCGGACAGGGAGGCACTGAAGCTTTCTTT	CASSFGQGGTEAFF
.	TRBD2	TRBV5-6	TRBJ2-1	TGTGCCAGCAGCTTCGGACTAGCGGTCTCCTACAATGAGCAGTTCTTC	CASSFGLAVSYNEQFF
.	.	TRBV5-1	TRBJ1-2	TGCGCCAGCAGCCCGTTTCAGGGGAAAGGCTACACCTTC	CASSPFQGKGYTF
once	TRBD1	TRBV5-4	TRBJ2-3	TGTGCCAGCAGCCACAGGGGTGGCACAGATACGCAGTATTTT	CASSHRGGTDTQYF
.	TRBD1	TRBV14	TRBJ1-1	TGTGCCAGCAGCCCGGACAGGCTTAGGGCTTTCTTT	CASSPDRLRAFF
.	.	TRBV11-3	TRBJ2-3	TGTGCCAGCAGCTTAAGAGAGGGCGGAGATACGCAGTATTTT	CASSLREGGDTQYF
.	TRBD1	TRBV2	TRBJ1-2	TGTGCCAGCAGTGGGGGACAGGTTTATGGCTACACCTTC	CASSGGQVYGYTF
many	TRBD1	TRBV5-1	TRBJ1-1	TGCGCCAGCAGCTTGGGACAGGGGGTTCGGGAAGCTTTCTTT	CASSLGQGVREAFF
few	TRBD1	TRBV7-2	TRBJ1-5	TGTGCCAGCAGCGCCGCGGAGGGGGCAGGTCAGCCCCAGCATTTT	CASSAAEGAGQPQHF
.	TRBD1	TRBV5-5	TRBJ1-6	TGTGCCAGCAGCTTGGCCTTTGACAGGGAGACGGCAACCCTCCACTTT	CASSLAFDRETATLHF
.	.	TRBV3-1/TRBV3-2	TRBJ1-2	TGTGCCAGCAGCCCGGAGGGGTCCTATGGCTACACCTTC	CASSPEGSYGYTF
.	TRBD2	TRBV5-1	TRBJ2-3	TGCGCCACCGGGACTAGCGGCACAGATACGCAGTATTTT	CATGTSGTDTQYF
.	.	TRBV27	TRBJ2-2	TGTGCCAGCAGTCTAACCCCGGGCACCGGGGAGCTGTTTTTT	CASSLTPGTGELFF
.	TRBD2	TRBV5-4	TRBJ2-4	TGTGCCAGCAGCTTGGGGACTAGCGGGGGAACCAAAAACATTCAGTACTTC	CASSLGTSGGTKNIQYF
.	TRBD1	TRBV29-1	TRBJ1-3	TGCAGCGTTGTGGGACAGGGTCTAGGAAACACCATATATTTT	CSVVGQGLGNTIYF
.	.	TRBV7-8	TRBJ1-5	TGTGCCAGCAGCTTAGATTCCAGGATCGGTCTCCGCAATCAGCCCCAGCATTTT	CASSLDSRIGLRNQPQHF
.	TRBD1	TRBV24-1	TRBJ2-2	TGTGCCACCAGTGCCCCTGTGGGGACAGGGGGTCGAACCGGGGAGCTGTTTTTT	CATSAPVGTGGRTGELFF
.	TRBD2	TRBV9	TRBJ2-3	TGTGCCAGCAGTCACCGAGCCCTCGGGGGGGCCCGCACAGATACGCAGTATTTT	CASSHRALGGARTDTQYF